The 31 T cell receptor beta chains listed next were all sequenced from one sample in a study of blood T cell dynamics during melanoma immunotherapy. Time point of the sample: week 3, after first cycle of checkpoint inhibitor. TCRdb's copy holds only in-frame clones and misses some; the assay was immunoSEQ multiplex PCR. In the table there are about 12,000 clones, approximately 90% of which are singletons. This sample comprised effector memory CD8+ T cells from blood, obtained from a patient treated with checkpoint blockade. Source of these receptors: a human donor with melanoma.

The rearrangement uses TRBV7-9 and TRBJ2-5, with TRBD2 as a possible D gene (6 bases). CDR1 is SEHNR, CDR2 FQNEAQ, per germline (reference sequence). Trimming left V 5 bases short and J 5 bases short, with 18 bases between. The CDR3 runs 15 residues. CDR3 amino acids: CASSDSAGMGETQYF. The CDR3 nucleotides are TGTGCCAGCAGCGACTCGGCGGGAATGGGGGAGACCCAGTACTTC.

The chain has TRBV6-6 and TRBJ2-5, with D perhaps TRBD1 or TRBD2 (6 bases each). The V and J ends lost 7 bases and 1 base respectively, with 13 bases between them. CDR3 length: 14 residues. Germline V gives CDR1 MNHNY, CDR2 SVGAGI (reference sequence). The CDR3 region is CASTDGGTQETQYF. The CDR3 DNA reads TGTGCCAGCACCGACGGGGGCACCCAAGAGACCCAGTACTTC.

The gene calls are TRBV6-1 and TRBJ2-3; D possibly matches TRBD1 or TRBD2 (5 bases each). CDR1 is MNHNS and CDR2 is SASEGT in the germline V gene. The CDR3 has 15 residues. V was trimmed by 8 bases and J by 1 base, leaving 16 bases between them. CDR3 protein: CASGETRDRTDTQYF. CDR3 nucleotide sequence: TGTGCCAGCGGAGAGACCAGGGACCGCACAGATACGCAGTATTTT.

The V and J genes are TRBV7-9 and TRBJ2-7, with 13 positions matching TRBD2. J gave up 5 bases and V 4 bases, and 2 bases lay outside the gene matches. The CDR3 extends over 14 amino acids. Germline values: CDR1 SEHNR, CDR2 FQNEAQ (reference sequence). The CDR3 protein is CASSSGLAGDEQYF. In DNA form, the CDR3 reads TGTGCCAGCAGCTCAGGACTAGCGGGAGACGAGCAGTACTTC.

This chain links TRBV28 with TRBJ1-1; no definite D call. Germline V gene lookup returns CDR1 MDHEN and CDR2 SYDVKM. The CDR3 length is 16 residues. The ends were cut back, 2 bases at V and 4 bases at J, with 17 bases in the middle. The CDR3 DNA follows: TGTGCCAGCAGTTTAAGATATCTGGCGCTACCCACTGAAGCTTTCTTT. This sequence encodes CASSLRYLALPTEAFF.

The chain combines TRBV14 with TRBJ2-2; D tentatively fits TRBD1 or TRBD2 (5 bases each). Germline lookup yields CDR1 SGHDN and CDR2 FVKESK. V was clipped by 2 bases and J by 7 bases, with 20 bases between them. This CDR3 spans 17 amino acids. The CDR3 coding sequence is TGTGCCAGCAGCCAATACGCCGTGGGGGTTGGCGGCGGGGAGCTGTTTTTT. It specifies CASSQYAVGVGGGELFF.

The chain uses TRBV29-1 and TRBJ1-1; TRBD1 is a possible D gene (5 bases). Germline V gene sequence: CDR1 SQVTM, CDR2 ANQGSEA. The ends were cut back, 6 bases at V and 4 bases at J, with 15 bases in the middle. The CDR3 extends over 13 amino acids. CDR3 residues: CSVSGPRITEAFF. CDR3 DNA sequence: TGCAGCGTATCGGGGCCCCGGATCACTGAAGCTTTCTTT.

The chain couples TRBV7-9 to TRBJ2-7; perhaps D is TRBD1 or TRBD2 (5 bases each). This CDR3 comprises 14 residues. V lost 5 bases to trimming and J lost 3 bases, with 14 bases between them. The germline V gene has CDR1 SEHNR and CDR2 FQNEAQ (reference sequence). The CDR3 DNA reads TGTGCCAGCAGCACTCCCGGGACCGACTACGAGCAGTACTTC. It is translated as CASSTPGTDYEQYF.

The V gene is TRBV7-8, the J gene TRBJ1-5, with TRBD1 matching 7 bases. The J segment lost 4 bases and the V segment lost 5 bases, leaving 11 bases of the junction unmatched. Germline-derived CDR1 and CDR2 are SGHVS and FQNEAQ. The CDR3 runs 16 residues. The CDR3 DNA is TGTGCCAGCAGCCCCGCCTCCGGGACAGAAAATCAGCCCCAGCATTTT. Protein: CASSPASGTENQPQHF.

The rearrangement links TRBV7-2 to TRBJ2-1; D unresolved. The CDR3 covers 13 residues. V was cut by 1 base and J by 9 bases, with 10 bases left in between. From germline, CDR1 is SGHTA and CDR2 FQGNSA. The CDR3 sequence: CASSLVAPLEQFF. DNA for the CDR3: TGTGCCAGCAGCTTAGTTGCTCCACTTGAGCAGTTCTTC.

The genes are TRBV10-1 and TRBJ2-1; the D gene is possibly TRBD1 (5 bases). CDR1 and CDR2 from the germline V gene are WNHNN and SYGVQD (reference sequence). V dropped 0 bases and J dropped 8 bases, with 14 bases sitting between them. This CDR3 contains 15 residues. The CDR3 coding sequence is TGCGCCAGCAGTGAGTCGCGTATTAGGGGCCATGAGCAGTTCTTC. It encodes CASSESRIRGHEQFF.

The CDR3 protein is CSVEDGGAHEQFF. CDR3 DNA: TGCAGCGTTGAAGATGGGGGGGCCCATGAGCAGTTCTTC. This chain joins TRBV29-1 and TRBJ2-1; TRBD2 might be the D (7 bases). The CDR3 has 13 amino acids. Germline CDR1 SQVTM, CDR2 ANQGSEA. Deletions cut 0 bases from V and 8 bases from J, with 11 bases between.

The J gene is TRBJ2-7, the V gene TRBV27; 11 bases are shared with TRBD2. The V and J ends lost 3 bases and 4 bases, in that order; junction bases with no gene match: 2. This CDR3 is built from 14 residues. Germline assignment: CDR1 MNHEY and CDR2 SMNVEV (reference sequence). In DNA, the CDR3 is TGTGCCAGCAGTTTCATAGCGGGAGGGTACGAGCAGTACTTC. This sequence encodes CASSFIAGGYEQYF.

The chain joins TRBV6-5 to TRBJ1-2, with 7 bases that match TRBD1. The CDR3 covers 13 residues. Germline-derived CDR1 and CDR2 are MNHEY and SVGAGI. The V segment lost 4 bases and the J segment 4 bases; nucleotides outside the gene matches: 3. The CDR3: CASSWDSSYGYTF. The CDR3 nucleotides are TGTGCCAGCAGTTGGGACAGTTCCTATGGCTACACCTTC.

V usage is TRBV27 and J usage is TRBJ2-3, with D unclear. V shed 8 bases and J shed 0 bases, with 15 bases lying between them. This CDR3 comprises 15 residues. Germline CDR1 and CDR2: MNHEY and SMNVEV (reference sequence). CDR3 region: CASGELGLSTDTQYF. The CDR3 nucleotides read TGTGCCAGCGGGGAATTGGGCCTTAGCACAGATACGCAGTATTTT.

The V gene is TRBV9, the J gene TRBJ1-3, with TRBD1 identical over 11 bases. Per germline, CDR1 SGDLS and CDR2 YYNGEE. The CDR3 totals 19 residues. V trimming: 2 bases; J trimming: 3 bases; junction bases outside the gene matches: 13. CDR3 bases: TGTGCCAGCAGCGTCGAAGGGGCCGGGACAGGGGGTCTTGGAAACACCATATATTTT. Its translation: CASSVEGAGTGGLGNTIYF.

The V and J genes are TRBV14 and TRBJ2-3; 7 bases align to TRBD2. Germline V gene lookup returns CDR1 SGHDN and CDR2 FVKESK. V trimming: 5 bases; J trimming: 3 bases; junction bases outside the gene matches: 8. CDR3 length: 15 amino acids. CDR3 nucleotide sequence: TGTGCCAGCAGCGAAGCGCAGCGGGAAACAGATACGCAGTATTTT. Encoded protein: CASSEAQRETDTQYF.

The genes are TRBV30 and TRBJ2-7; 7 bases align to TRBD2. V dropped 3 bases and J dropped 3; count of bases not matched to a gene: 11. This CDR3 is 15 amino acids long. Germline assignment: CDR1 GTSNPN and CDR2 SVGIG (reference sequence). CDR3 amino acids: CAWRDGTGGFYEQYF. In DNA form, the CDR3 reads TGTGCCTGGAGAGACGGGACCGGGGGGTTCTACGAGCAGTACTTC.

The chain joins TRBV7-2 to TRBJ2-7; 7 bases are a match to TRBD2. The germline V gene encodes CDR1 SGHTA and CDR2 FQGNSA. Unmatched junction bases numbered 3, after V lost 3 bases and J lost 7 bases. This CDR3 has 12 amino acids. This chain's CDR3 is CASSFSGSEQYF. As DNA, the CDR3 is TGTGCCAGCAGCTTTAGCGGGTCGGAGCAGTACTTC.

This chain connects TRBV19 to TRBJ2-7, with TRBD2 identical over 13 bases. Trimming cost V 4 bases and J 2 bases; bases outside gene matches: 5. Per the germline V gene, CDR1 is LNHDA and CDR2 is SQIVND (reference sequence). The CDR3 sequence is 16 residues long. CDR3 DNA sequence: TGTGCCAGTAGTACACCGGGACTAGCGGGAACCTACGAGCAGTACTTC. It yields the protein CASSTPGLAGTYEQYF.

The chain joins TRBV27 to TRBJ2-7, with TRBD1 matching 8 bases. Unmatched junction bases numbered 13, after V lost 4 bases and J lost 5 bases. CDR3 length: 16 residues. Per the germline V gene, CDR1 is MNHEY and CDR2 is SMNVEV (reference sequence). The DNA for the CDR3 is TGTGCCAGCAGTTCCCCAGCCCAGGGGGCCGTAAACGAGCAGTACTTC. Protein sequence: CASSSPAQGAVNEQYF.

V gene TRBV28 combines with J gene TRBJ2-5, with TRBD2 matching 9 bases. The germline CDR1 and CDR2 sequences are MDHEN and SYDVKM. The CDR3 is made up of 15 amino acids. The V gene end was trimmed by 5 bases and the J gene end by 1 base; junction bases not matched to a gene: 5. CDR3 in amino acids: CASSPGTSLQETQYF. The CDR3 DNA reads TGTGCCAGCAGTCCAGGGACTAGCCTCCAAGAGACCCAGTACTTC.

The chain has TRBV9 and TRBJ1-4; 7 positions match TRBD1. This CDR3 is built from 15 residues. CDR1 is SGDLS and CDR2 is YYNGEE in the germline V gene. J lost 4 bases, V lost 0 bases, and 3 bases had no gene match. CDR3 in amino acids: CASSVGDRHNEKLFF. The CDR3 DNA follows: TGTGCCAGCAGCGTAGGGGACAGACATAATGAAAAACTGTTTTTT.

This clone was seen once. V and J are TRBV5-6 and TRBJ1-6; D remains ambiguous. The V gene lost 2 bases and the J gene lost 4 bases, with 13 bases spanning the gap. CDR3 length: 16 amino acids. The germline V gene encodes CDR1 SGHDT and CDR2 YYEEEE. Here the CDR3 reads CASSFAAPSYNSPLHF. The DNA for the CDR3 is TGTGCCAGCAGCTTTGCGGCGCCGAGTTATAATTCACCCCTCCACTTT.

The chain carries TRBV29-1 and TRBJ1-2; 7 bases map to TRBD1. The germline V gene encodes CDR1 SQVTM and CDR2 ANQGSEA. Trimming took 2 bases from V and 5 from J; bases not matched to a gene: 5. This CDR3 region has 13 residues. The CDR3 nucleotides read TGCAGCGTTGAAAAAGGGGGCGGGTATGGCTACACCTTC. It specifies CSVEKGGGYGYTF.

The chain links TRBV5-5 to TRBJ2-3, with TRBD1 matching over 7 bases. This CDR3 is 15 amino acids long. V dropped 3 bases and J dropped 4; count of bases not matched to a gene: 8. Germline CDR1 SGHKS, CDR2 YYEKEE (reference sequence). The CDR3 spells CASSSLTGSSDTQYF. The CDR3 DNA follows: TGTGCCAGCAGCTCACTGACAGGGTCCTCAGATACGCAGTATTTT.

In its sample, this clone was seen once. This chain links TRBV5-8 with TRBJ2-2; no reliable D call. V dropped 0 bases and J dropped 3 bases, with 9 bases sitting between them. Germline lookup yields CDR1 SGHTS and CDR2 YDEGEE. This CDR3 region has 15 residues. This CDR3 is CASSLVATDTGELFF. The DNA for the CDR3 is TGTGCCAGCAGCTTGGTCGCTACGGACACCGGGGAGCTGTTTTTT.

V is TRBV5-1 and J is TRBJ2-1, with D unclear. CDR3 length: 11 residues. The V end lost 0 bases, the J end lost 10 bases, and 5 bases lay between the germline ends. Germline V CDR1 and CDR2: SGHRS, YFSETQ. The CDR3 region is CASSLGHEQFF. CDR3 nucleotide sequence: TGCGCCAGCAGCTTGGGTCACGAGCAGTTCTTC. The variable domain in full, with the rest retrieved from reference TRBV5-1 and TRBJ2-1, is KAGVTQTPRYLIKTRGQQVTLSCSPISGHRSVSWYQQTPGQGLQFLFEYFSETQRNKGNFPGRFSGRQFSNSRSEMNVSTLELGDSALYLCASSLGHEQFFGPGTRLTVL.

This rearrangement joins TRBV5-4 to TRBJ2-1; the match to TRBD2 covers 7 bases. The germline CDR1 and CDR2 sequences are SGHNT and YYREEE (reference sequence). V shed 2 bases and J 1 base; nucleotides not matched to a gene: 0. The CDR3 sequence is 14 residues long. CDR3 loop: CASSFGRSYNEQFF. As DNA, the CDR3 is TGTGCCAGCAGCTTCGGGAGGTCCTACAATGAGCAGTTCTTC.

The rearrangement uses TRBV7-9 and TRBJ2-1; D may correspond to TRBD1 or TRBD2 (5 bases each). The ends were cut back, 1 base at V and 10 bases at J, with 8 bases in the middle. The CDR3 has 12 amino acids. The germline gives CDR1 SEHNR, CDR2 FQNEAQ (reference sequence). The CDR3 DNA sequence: TGTGCCAGCAGCTTAGGGGGGTGGGAGCAGTTCTTC. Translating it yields CASSLGGWEQFF.

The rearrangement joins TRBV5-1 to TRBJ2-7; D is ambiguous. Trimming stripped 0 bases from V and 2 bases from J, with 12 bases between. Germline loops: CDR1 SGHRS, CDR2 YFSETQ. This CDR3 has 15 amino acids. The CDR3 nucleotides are TGCGCCAGCAGCTTGGGCCGAGGTACAACCTACGAGCAGTACTTC. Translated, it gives CASSLGRGTTYEQYF.